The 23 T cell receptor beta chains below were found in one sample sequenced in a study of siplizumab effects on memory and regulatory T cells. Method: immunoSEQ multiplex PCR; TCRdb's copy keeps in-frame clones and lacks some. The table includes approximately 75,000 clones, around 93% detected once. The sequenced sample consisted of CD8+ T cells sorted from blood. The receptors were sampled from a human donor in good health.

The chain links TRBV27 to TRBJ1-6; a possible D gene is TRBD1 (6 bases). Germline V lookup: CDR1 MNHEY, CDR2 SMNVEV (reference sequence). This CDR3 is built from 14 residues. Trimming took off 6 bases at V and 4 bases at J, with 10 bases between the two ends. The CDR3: CASRLQGYNSPLHF. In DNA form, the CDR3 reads TGTGCCAGCAGGCTACAGGGTTATAATTCACCCCTCCACTTT.

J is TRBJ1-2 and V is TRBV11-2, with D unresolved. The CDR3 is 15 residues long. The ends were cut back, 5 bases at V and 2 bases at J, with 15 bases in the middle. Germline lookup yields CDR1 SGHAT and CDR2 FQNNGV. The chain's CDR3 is CASSTSRSSNYGYTF. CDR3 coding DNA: TGTGCCAGCAGCACTTCCCGGTCTTCAAACTATGGCTACACCTTC.

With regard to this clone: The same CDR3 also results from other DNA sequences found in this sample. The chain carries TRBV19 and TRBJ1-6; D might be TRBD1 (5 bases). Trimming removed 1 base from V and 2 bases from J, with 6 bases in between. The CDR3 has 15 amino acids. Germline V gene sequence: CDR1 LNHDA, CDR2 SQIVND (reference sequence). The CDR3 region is CASSIGGTYNSPLHF. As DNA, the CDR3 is TGTGCCAGTAGTATAGGGGGCACCTATAATTCACCCCTCCACTTT.

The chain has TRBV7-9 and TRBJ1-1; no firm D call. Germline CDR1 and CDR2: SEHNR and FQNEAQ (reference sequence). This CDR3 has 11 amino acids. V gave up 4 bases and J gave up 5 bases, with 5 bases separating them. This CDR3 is CASSSGTEAFF. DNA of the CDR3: TGTGCCAGCAGCTCTGGGACTGAAGCTTTCTTT.

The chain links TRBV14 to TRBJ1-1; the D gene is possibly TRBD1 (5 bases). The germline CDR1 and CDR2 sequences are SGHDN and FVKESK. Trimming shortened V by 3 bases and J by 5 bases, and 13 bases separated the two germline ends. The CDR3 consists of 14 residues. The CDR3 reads CASSQRLQGTEAFF. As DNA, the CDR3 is TGTGCCAGCAGCCAGAGGCTCCAGGGAACTGAAGCTTTCTTT.

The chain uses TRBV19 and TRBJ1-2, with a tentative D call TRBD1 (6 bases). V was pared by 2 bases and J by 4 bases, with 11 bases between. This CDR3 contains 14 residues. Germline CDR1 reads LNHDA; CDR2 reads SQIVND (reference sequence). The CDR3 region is CASSIPGATYGYTF. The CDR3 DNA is TGTGCCAGTAGTATACCAGGGGCGACCTATGGCTACACCTTC.

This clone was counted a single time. The CDR3 nucleotides read TGTGCCAGCAGGGTAACAGGAGCCTACGAGCAGTACTTC. Its translation: CASRVTGAYEQYF. This chain links TRBV6-5 with TRBJ2-7; maybe TRBD1 (5 bases). Trimming stripped 6 bases from V and 2 bases from J, with 11 bases between. The length of the CDR3 is 13 residues. Germline CDR1 is MNHEY and CDR2 is SVGAGI.

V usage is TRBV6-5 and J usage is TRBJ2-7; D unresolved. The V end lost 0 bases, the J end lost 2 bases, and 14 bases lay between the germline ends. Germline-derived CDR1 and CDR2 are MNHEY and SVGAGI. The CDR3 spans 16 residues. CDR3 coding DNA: TGTGCCAGCAGTTACTCGGTGGGATACTCAGCCTACGAGCAGTACTTC. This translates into CASSYSVGYSAYEQYF.

The CDR3 region has the DNA TGTGCCAGCAGTGGGGGGGGGAATGAGCAGTTCTTC. This codes for CASSGGGNEQFF. The chain joins TRBV2 to TRBJ2-1, with 7 bases identical to TRBD2. There are 12 residues in the CDR3. Trimming removed 4 bases from V and 7 bases from J; junction bases left unmatched: 1. Germline CDR1 is SNHLY and CDR2 is FYNNEI.

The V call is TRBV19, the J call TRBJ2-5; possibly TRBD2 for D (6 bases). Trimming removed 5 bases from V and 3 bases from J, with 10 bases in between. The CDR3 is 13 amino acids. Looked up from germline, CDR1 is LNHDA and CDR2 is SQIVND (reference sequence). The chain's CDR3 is CASSPSGEETQYF. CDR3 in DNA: TGTGCCAGTAGTCCCTCGGGGGAAGAGACCCAGTACTTC.

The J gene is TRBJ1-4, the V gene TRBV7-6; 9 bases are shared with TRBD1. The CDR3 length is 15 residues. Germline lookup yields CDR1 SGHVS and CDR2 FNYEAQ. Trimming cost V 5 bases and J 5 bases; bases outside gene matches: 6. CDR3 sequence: CASSPRTGENEKLFF. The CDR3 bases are TGTGCCAGCAGCCCCCGGACAGGGGAGAATGAAAAACTGTTTTTT.

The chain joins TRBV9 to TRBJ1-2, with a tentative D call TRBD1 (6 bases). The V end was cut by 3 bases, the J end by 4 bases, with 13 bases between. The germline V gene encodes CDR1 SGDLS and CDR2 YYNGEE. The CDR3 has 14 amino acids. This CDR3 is CASSGIGQFYGYTF. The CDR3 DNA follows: TGTGCCAGCAGCGGAATAGGACAGTTCTATGGCTACACCTTC.

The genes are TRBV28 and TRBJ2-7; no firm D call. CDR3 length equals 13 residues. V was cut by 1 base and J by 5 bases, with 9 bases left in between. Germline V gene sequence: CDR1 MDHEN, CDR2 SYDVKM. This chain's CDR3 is CASSLLSFNEQYF. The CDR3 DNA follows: TGTGCCAGCAGTTTATTGAGTTTCAACGAGCAGTACTTC. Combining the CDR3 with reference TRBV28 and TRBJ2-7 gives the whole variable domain DVKVTQSSRYLVKRTGEKVFLECVQDMDHENMFWYRQDPGLGLRLIYFSYDVKMKEKGDIPEGYSVSREKKERFSLILESASTNQTSMYLCASSLLSFNEQYFGPGTRLTVT.

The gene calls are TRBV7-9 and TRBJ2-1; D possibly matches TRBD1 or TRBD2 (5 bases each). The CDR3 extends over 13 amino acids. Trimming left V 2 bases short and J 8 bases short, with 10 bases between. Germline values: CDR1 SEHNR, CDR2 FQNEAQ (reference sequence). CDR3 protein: CASSLLPGHEQFF. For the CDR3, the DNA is TGTGCCAGCAGCTTATTGCCGGGGCATGAGCAGTTCTTC.

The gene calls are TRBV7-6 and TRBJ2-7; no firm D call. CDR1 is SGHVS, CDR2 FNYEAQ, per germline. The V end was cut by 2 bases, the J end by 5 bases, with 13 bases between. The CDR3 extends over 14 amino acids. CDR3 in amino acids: CASSLPGLDHEQYF. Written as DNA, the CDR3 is TGTGCCAGCAGCTTACCCGGGTTAGACCACGAGCAGTACTTC.

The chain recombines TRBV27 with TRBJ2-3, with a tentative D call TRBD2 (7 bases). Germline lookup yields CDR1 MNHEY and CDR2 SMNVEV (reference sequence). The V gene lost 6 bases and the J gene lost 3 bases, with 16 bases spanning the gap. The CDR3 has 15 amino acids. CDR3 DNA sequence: TGTGCCAGCAGCCCGACCCGGGGGGCAACAGATACGCAGTATTTT. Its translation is CASSPTRGATDTQYF.

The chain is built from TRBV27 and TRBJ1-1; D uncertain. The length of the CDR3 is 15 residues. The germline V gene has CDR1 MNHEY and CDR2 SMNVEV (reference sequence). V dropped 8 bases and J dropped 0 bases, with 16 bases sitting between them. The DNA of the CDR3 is TGTGCCAGCGCCAACTTTAACGAAATGAACACTGAAGCTTTCTTT. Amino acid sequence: CASANFNEMNTEAFF.

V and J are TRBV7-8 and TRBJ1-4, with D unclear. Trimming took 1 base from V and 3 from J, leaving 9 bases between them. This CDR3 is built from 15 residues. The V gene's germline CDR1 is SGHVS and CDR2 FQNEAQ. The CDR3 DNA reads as TGTGCCAGCAGCTTAGGGGTAGCTGCTAATGAAAAACTGTTTTTT. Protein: CASSLGVAANEKLFF.

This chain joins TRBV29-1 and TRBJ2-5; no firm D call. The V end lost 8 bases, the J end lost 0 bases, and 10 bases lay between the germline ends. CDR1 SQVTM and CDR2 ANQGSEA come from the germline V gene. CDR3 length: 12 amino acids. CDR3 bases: TGCAGCACAACTGAGTACCAAGAGACCCAGTACTTC. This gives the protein CSTTEYQETQYF.

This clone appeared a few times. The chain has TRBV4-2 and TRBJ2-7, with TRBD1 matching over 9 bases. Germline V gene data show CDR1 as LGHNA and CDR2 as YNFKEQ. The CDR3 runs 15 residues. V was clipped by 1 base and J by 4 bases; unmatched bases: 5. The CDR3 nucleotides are TGTGCCAGCAGCCAAGGACAGGGGGTGGGTTACGAGCAGTACTTC. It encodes CASSQGQGVGYEQYF.

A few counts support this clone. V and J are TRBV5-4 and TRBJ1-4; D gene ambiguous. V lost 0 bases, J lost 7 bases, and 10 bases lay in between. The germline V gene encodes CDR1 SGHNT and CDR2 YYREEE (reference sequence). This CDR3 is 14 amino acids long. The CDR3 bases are TGTGCCAGCAGCTTGGGGGTATGGGGTGAAAAACTGTTTTTT. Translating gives CASSLGVWGEKLFF.

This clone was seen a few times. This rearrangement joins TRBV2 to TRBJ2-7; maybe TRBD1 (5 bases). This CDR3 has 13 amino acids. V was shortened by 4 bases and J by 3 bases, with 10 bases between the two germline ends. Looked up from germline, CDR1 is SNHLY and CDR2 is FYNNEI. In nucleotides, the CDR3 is TGTGCCAGCAGTGGGACACCCTACTACGAGCAGTACTTC. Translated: CASSGTPYYEQYF. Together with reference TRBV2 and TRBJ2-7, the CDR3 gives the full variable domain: EPEVTQTPSHQVTQMGQEVILRCVPISNHLYFYWYRQILGQKVEFLVSFYNNEISEKSEIFDDQFSVERPDGSNFTLKIRSTKLEDSAMYFCASSGTPYYEQYFGPGTRLTVT.

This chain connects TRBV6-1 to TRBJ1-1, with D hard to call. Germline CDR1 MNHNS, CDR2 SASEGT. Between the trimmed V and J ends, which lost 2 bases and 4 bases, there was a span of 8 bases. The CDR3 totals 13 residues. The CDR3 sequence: CASSETGSTEAFF. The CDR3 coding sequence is TGTGCCAGCAGTGAAACGGGGAGCACTGAAGCTTTCTTT.